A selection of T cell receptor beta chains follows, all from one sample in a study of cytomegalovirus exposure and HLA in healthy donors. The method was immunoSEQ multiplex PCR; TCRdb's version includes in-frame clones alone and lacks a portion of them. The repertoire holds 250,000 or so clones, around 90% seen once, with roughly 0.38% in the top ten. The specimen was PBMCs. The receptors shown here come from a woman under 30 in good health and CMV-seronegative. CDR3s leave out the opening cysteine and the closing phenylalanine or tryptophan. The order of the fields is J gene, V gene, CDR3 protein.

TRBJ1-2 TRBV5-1 ASSLMGGTLNYGYT
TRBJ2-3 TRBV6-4 ASSDSSGGADTQY
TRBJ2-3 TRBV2 ASSQSGVSTDTQY
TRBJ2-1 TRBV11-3 ASSSDRDYNEQF
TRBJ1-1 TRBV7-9 ASTQGGTEAF
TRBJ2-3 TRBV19 ASSIRVVKDTQY
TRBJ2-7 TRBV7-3 ASSPTGGGYEQY
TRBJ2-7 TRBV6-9 ASSYPLSGASGEQY
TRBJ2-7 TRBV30 AWSGAGMHSYEQY
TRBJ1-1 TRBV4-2 ASSQDPTEAF
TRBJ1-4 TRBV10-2 ASSPGGSEKLF
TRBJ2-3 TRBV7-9 ASSPRTGEDLTDTQY
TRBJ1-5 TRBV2 ASSPQGRQPQH
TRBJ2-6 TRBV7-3 ASTKQGSGANVLT
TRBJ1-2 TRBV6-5 ASRRDITNYGYT
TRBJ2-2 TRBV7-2 ASSQANTGELF
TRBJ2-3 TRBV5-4 ASSLMGLAGGVEDTQY
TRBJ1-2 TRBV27 ASRGANYGYT
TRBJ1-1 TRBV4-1 ASSQLADEAF
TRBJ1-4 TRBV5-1 ASSLRGTDEKLF
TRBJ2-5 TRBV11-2 ASSLGGGGTQETQY
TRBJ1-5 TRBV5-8 ASSGTGPYQPQH
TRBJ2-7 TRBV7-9 ASSFTTGGFDYEQY
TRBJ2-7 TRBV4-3 ASSQDGGPRDEQY
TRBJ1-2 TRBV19 ASTPKGTGGYGYT
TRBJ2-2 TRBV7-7 ASSLRQYTGELF
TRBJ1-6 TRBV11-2 ASNGQGNSPLH
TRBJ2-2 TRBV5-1 ASRQTGYEAGELF
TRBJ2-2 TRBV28 ASSLVAGGPDGELF
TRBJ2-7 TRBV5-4 ASSLSGGSYEQY
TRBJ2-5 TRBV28 ASSSTDRAETQY
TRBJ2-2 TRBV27 ASSPFGDTGELF
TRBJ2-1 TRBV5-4 ASSFGPLAISQDNEQF
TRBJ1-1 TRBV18 ASSPYMAGALNTEAF
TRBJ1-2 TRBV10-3 AISESTGGRYGYT
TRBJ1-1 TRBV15 ATSMDRNTEAF
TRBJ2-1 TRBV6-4 ASSDSRGGHEQF
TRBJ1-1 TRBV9 ASSLTDYTEAF
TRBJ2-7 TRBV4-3 ASSQMTESYEQY
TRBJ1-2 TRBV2 ASSEAGGREGYT
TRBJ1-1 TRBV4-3 ASSQDHYSTNTEAF
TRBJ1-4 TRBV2 ASRQTGGTNEKLF
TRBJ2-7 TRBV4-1 ASSSGGIYEQY
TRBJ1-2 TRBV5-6 ASSLEIWQRHGGYT
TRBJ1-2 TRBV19 ASSMAGGGYGYT
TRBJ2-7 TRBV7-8 ASSGTASYEQY
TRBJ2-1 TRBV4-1 ASSQLRGLSNEQF
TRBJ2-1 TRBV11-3 ASSRGLAGENEQF
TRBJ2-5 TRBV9 ASSVAGAQETQY